This record covers a single TCR beta chain. Separate from the approximately 670-subject first cohort was the approximately 120-subject validation cohort, to which the donors belonged. CDR3 length equals 14 residues. Germline V gene sequence: CDR1 SGHRS, CDR2 YFSETQ. V lost 7 bases to trimming and J lost 2 bases; unmatched junction nucleotides: 7. The data were obtained in a study of cytomegalovirus exposure and HLA in healthy donors. Study-wide background: The 550 to 800 first-cohort repertoires and the approximately 110 validation repertoires shared the same platform, a later analysis reported.

Profiled with immunoSEQ multiplex PCR; TCRdb holds only in-frame clones, not every one. In the table there are a few hundred thousand clones, roughly 87% of which are singletons. What was sequenced was PBMCs. The sequence derives from a man younger than 30 in good health and CMV-seropositive. This chain links TRBV5-1 with TRBJ2-3, with 7 bases matching TRBD1. CDR3 region: CASFDTGATDTQYF. In DNA form, the CDR3 reads TGCGCCAGCTTTGATACAGGGGCCACAGATACGCAGTATTTT.